Presented here are 25 T cell receptor beta chains from one specimen sequenced in a study of blood T cell repertoires in COVID-19. Sequencing was performed with immunoSEQ multiplex PCR; in TCRdb, only in-frame clones are kept and a portion is missing. The sample carries a few hundred thousand clones, 87% recorded once. The sequencing sample was made of PBMCs or T cells enriched from blood (not recorded which). The source of these receptors is a woman aged 25 to 39 who had recovered from COVID-19.

The rearrangement links TRBV4-1 to TRBJ2-1; D is ambiguous. Germline CDR1 MGHRA, CDR2 YSYEKL. Trimming removed 0 bases at V and 6 bases at J, with 12 bases between. This CDR3 has 15 residues. The CDR3 DNA follows: TGCGCCAGCAGCCAAGATTTTCCCGAGCCCAATGAGCAGTTCTTC. It specifies CASSQDFPEPNEQFF.

The chain combines TRBV12-3 or TRBV12-4 with TRBJ1-2; weak D call: TRBD1 (6 bases). V was cut by 4 bases and J by 4 bases, with 10 bases left in between. The CDR3 covers 13 residues. CDR3 sequence: CASSSSDSYGYTF. CDR3 nucleotides: TGTGCCAGCAGTTCATCGGACAGCTATGGCTACACCTTC.

The chain uses TRBV30 and TRBJ1-1; no clear D. The CDR3 totals 13 residues. Per germline, CDR1 GTSNPN and CDR2 SVGIG (reference sequence). CDR3 DNA sequence: TGTGCTGGGAGTCATATGGTCAGCACTGAAGCTTTCTTT. This codes for CAGSHMVSTEAFF.

J is TRBJ2-3 and V is TRBV28; 9 positions match TRBD2. CDR1 and CDR2 from the germline V gene are MDHEN and SYDVKM. CDR3 length: 18 residues. Germline trimming cut 2 bases from V and 0 bases from J; bases unmatched to any gene: 9. CDR3 DNA sequence: TGTGCCAGCAGTTTAATCTGGTCTAGCGGGGTTAGCACAGATACGCAGTATTTT. It translates to CASSLIWSSGVSTDTQYF.

V gene TRBV5-4 combines with J gene TRBJ1-1, with D unclear. The CDR3 runs to 14 residues. Per the germline V gene, CDR1 is SGHNT and CDR2 is YYREEE (reference sequence). Trimming left V 0 bases short and J 0 bases short, with 6 bases between. The CDR3 loop is CASSLEIMNTEAFF. CDR3 nucleotides: TGTGCCAGCAGCTTGGAAATCATGAACACTGAAGCTTTCTTT.

The chain links TRBV28 to TRBJ1-2, with TRBD1 identical over 9 bases. Germline values: CDR1 MDHEN, CDR2 SYDVKM. The CDR3 is 17 residues long. The junction had 9 bases not matched to a gene; V was cut back by 4 bases and J by 0 bases. In DNA, the CDR3 is TGTGCCAGCAGTTCGGTTAGGGGACAGGGCTCTAACTATGGCTACACCTTC. Its protein is CASSSVRGQGSNYGYTF.

The gene calls are TRBV5-1 and TRBJ2-7, with 7 bases identical to TRBD1. The junction had 5 bases not matched to a gene; V was cut back by 0 bases and J by 2 bases. CDR3 length equals 15 residues. Per the germline V gene, CDR1 is SGHRS and CDR2 is YFSETQ. CDR3 DNA: TGCGCCAGCAGCTTGGCACGGGGACAGACCTACGAGCAGTACTTC. Protein: CASSLARGQTYEQYF.

V and J are TRBV21-1 and TRBJ1-2; the table's D call, TRBD1, has no DNA check behind it. TRBV21-1 has pseudogene status. The CDR3 is 19 residues long. The CDR3 region is CASSKEMPYRRPGHYGYTF. The CDR3 DNA sequence: TGTGCCAGCAGCAAAGAGATGCCCTACCGTCGTCCAGGCCACTATGGCTACACCTTC.

The V call is TRBV2, the J call TRBJ1-4; 8 bases are shared with TRBD1. Germline CDR1 reads SNHLY; CDR2 reads FYNNEI. The V gene end was trimmed by 5 bases and the J gene end by 4 bases; junction bases not matched to a gene: 3. The CDR3 has 14 residues. The CDR3 loop reads CASSWTGFNEKLFF. CDR3 nucleotides: TGTGCCAGCAGTTGGACAGGGTTTAATGAAAAACTGTTTTTT.

This clone was recorded a few times. The V gene is TRBV6-2 or TRBV6-3, the J gene TRBJ2-1; 8 nucleotides agree with TRBD2. CDR3 size: 16 residues. V was clipped by 0 bases and J by 2 bases; unmatched bases: 3. Looked up from germline, CDR1 is MNHEY and CDR2 is SVGEGT. DNA for the CDR3: TGTGCCAGCAGTTACTCAGCAGCGGGGGCCTACAATGAGCAGTTCTTC. Translated: CASSYSAAGAYNEQFF.

The chain recombines TRBV5-1 with TRBJ1-3; D perhaps matches TRBD1 (6 bases). Trimming shortened V by 0 bases and J by 4 bases, and 17 bases separated the two germline ends. Germline CDR1 is SGHRS and CDR2 is YFSETQ. The CDR3 runs to 17 residues. The CDR3 DNA reads TGCGCCAGCAGCTTGGGATCGCCAGGGGCATCGGGAAACACCATATATTTT. It codes for CASSLGSPGASGNTIYF. The full variable domain, rest sourced from reference TRBV5-1 and TRBJ1-3, is KAGVTQTPRYLIKTRGQQVTLSCSPISGHRSVSWYQQTPGQGLQFLFEYFSETQRNKGNFPGRFSGRQFSNSRSEMNVSTLELGDSALYLCASSLGSPGASGNTIYFGEGSWLTVV.

J is TRBJ1-2 and V is TRBV28, with D unclear. Germline-derived CDR1 and CDR2 are MDHEN and SYDVKM. This CDR3 is built from 12 residues. V lost 6 bases, J lost 4 bases, and 9 bases lay in between. CDR3 residues: CASRHPFYGYTF. The CDR3 DNA reads as TGTGCCAGCAGACATCCCTTCTATGGCTACACCTTC.

V and J are TRBV27 and TRBJ2-1, with D tentatively TRBD1 (6 bases). V lost 3 bases and J 0 bases, leaving 12 bases between the germline ends. Germline CDR1 is MNHEY and CDR2 is SMNVEV (reference sequence). The CDR3 has 16 residues. The CDR3 DNA sequence: TGTGCCAGCAGTTTCCAAACAGGGACCTCCTACAATGAGCAGTTCTTC. Its translation is CASSFQTGTSYNEQFF.

The chain couples TRBV18 to TRBJ2-1, with D tentatively TRBD1 (6 bases). The V and J ends lost 1 base and 6 bases respectively, with 16 bases between them. There are 16 residues in the CDR3. The germline V gene has CDR1 KGHSH and CDR2 LQKENI. The CDR3 DNA reads TGTGCCAGCTCACCACGCGCAGGGGTGGACCCCAATGAGCAGTTCTTC. This sequence encodes CASSPRAGVDPNEQFF.

The genes are TRBV30 and TRBJ1-5; perhaps TRBD1 as D (5 bases). Germline V gene lookup returns CDR1 GTSNPN and CDR2 SVGIG (reference sequence). The CDR3 totals 15 residues. Deletions cut 1 base from V and 1 base from J, with 11 bases between. The CDR3 DNA reads as TGTGCCTGGAGTGAATCGCAGGGAAGCAATCAGCCCCAGCATTTT. It specifies CAWSESQGSNQPQHF.

This clone came up a few times. The CDR3 reads CASSRGNTEAFF. In DNA, the CDR3 is TGTGCCAGCAGCCGAGGGAACACTGAAGCTTTCTTT. The chain links TRBV6-5 to TRBJ1-1; no clear D gene. CDR3 length equals 12 residues. Germline CDR1 MNHEY, CDR2 SVGAGI. V shed 6 bases and J shed 1 base, with 6 bases lying between them.

This rearrangement joins TRBV30 to TRBJ1-6; D possibly corresponds to TRBD1 (6 bases). CDR1 GTSNPN and CDR2 SVGIG come from the germline V gene (reference sequence). Between the trimmed V and J ends, which lost 3 bases and 7 bases, there was a span of 16 bases. This CDR3 spans 15 amino acids. The CDR3 nucleotides are TGTGCCTGGAGCCACCCAGGGGCGCGGAATTCACCCCTCCACTTT. Its protein is CAWSHPGARNSPLHF. Together with reference TRBV30 and TRBJ1-6, the CDR3 gives the full variable domain: SQTIHQWPATLVQPVGSPLSLECTVEGTSNPNLYWYRQAAGRGLQLLFYSVGIGQISSEVPQNLSASRPQDRQFILSSKKLLLSDSGFYLCAWSHPGARNSPLHFGNGTRLTVT.

A few counts support this clone. The chain couples TRBV28 to TRBJ1-6, with D possibly matching TRBD1 (6 bases). The CDR3 contains 16 residues. Deletions cut 6 bases from V and 10 bases from J, with 22 bases between. Germline V gives CDR1 MDHEN, CDR2 SYDVKM. The CDR3 bases are TGTGCCAGCAGCAGTTTGGGGGGGGCGGTGTGGTCACCCCTCCACTTT. It translates to CASSSLGGAVWSPLHF.

This rearrangement joins TRBV7-9 to TRBJ1-1; possible D gene TRBD1, 6 bases. CDR3 length equals 19 residues. The V end was cut by 1 base, the J end by 1 base, with 22 bases between. Germline CDR1 reads SEHNR; CDR2 reads FQNEAQ (reference sequence). DNA for the CDR3: TGTGCCAGCAGCTTAGTTACGCCCCGAGGGGGAATAGGGAACACTGAAGCTTTCTTT. Its translation is CASSLVTPRGGIGNTEAFF.

V gene TRBV30 combines with J gene TRBJ2-7; TRBD2 might be the D (5 bases). CDR3 length: 13 amino acids. Germline V gives CDR1 GTSNPN, CDR2 SVGIG (reference sequence). In DNA, the CDR3 is TGTGCGTCAGCGGTCGCGAATTCCTACGAGCAGTACTTC. This translates into CASAVANSYEQYF.

This clone was observed a handful of times. The chain links TRBV7-9 to TRBJ1-1, with TRBD1 matching 7 bases. CDR3 length: 14 amino acids. J was trimmed by 6 bases and V by 5 bases; bases with no gene match: 9. Per the germline V gene, CDR1 is SEHNR and CDR2 is FQNEAQ (reference sequence). This CDR3 reads CASSRRGGQPEAFF. As DNA, the CDR3 is TGTGCCAGCAGCCGCCGAGGGGGCCAACCTGAAGCTTTCTTT.

The rearrangement uses TRBV18 and TRBJ2-7; 10 bases agree with TRBD1. CDR3 length: 14 residues. Germline-derived CDR1 and CDR2 are KGHSH and LQKENI. V gave up 3 bases and J gave up 5 bases; unmatched junction bases: 4. For the CDR3, the DNA is TGTGCCAGCTCACCTCTAGGGACAGGGGACGAGCAGTACTTC. Protein sequence: CASSPLGTGDEQYF.

CDR3 sequence reads: CASSQDREGLGFF. The CDR3 DNA sequence: TGTGCCAGCAGCCAAGATCGGGAGGGTCTGGGGTTCTTC. The rearrangement links TRBV3-1 (or the pseudogene TRBV3-2) to TRBJ2-1; 8 bases fit TRBD2. CDR1 and CDR2 (germline): LGHDT, YNNKEL (reference sequence). The CDR3 runs to 13 residues. V shed 0 bases and J 15 bases; nucleotides not matched to a gene: 7.

Concerning this clone: The sample holds other DNA sequences that translate to the same CDR3. The CDR3 region has the DNA TGTGCCAGCAGTTTGTCAGGGGTCGAAAAACTGTTTTTT. It codes for CASSLSGVEKLFF. This sequence joins TRBV12-3 or TRBV12-4 and TRBJ1-4; a weak D match, TRBD1 (6 bases). Trimming left V 3 bases short and J 8 bases short, with 10 bases between. This CDR3 spans 13 amino acids.

The gene calls are TRBV28 and TRBJ1-4, with a tentative D call TRBD1 (6 bases). Germline lookup yields CDR1 MDHEN and CDR2 SYDVKM. There are 17 residues in the CDR3. V was cut by 7 bases and J by 1 base, with 19 bases left in between. The CDR3 loop reads CASTTWGGLVTNEKLFF. DNA for the CDR3: TGTGCCAGCACCACATGGGGGGGGCTCGTAACTAATGAAAAACTGTTTTTT.